This entry lists 12 T cell receptor beta chains sequenced from one sample in a study of cytomegalovirus exposure and HLA in healthy donors listed by TCRdb under 2017. Libraries were made using the immunoSEQ multiplex PCR assay. A mixture of 60 forward primers for TCR Vbeta segments and 13 reverse primers for TCR Jbeta segments was used in the multiplex PCR. TCRdb obtained this table from immuneACCESS and retained in-frame rearrangements with V and J assigned. These tables miss some clones; where compared with another copy, unresolved V genes account for less than half of the shortfall, and the remainder is unexplained. The sample has approximately 53,000 clones on record, around three quarters of them singletons. Of the sample, 7.5% to 8.5% falls within the top ten clones. The sequencing sample was made of PBMCs. These receptors were collected from a man under 40 in good health and CMV-seropositive.

V usage is TRBV5-1 and J usage is TRBJ2-5; tentative D call: TRBD2 (5 bases). This CDR3 comprises 15 residues. Looked up from germline, CDR1 is SGHRS and CDR2 is YFSETQ. V was shortened by 5 bases and J by 5 bases, with 19 bases between the two germline ends. CDR3 sequence: CASRSGVVPGETQYF. CDR3 nucleotide sequence: TGCGCCAGCAGGTCCGGGGTCGTTCCGGGGGAGACCCAGTACTTC.

The sample holds a few counts of this clone. The chain recombines TRBV29-1 with TRBJ1-4, with D uncertain. V lost 4 bases, J lost 0 bases, and 6 bases lay in between. The germline V gene has CDR1 SQVTM and CDR2 ANQGSEA. This CDR3 has 13 amino acids. For the CDR3, the DNA is TGCAGCGTTGTCTCTCCAACTAATGAAAAACTGTTTTTT. Translation gives CSVVSPTNEKLFF.

The rearrangement links TRBV29-1 to TRBJ1-1; the D gene is possibly TRBD1 (6 bases). There are 12 residues in the CDR3. V lost 5 bases and J lost 3, with 10 bases in between. Germline loops: CDR1 SQVTM, CDR2 ANQGSEA. CDR3: CSVQGLDTEAFF. The CDR3 DNA follows: TGCAGCGTTCAGGGGCTAGACACTGAAGCTTTCTTT.

The genes are TRBV4-2 and TRBJ1-2; 8 nucleotides match TRBD1. CDR3 length equals 16 residues. V gave up 5 bases and J gave up 5 bases; unmatched junction bases: 13. Germline-derived CDR1 and CDR2 are LGHNA and YNFKEQ. CDR3 in DNA: TGTGCCAGCAGCGCAAAGACAGGGGATCTTGGATATGGCTACACCTTC. Its translation is CASSAKTGDLGYGYTF.

This chain uses TRBV4-1 with TRBJ2-1; D may be TRBD2 (5 bases). The CDR3 totals 17 residues. Germline V CDR1 and CDR2: MGHRA, YSYEKL. V lost 0 bases and J 0 bases, leaving 12 bases between the germline ends. This CDR3 reads CASSQDEGPSSYNEQFF. The CDR3 DNA follows: TGCGCCAGCAGCCAAGATGAGGGCCCGAGCTCCTACAATGAGCAGTTCTTC.

There are a few counts of this clone. The rearrangement links TRBV6-5 to TRBJ1-5; D gene uncertain. Trimming left V 5 bases short and J 1 base short, with 12 bases between. Germline CDR1 MNHEY, CDR2 SVGAGI. The CDR3 covers 15 residues. The CDR3 region is CASSRLGSSNQPQHF. DNA for the CDR3: TGTGCCAGCAGTCGACTCGGGTCGAGCAATCAGCCCCAGCATTTT.

The gene calls are TRBV5-4 and TRBJ2-2, with 7 bases aligning to TRBD2. The CDR3 length is 14 residues. The germline V gene encodes CDR1 SGHNT and CDR2 YYREEE (reference sequence). With V trimmed by 4 bases and J by 6 bases, 6 bases remained unmatched. CDR3 loop: CASSVRGGPGELFF. The CDR3 bases are TGTGCCAGCAGCGTTCGGGGAGGGCCCGGGGAGCTGTTTTTT.

The chain uses TRBV13 and TRBJ2-1; the D gene is possibly TRBD1 (6 bases). The germline gives CDR1 PRHDT, CDR2 FYEKMQ (reference sequence). Trimming cost V 1 base and J 4 bases, with 14 bases left between them. CDR3 length equals 16 residues. CDR3 sequence: CASSLDIGQIYNEQFF. In nucleotides, the CDR3 is TGTGCCAGCAGCTTAGATATAGGACAGATATACAATGAGCAGTTCTTC.

This clone was recorded only once. The CDR3 DNA sequence: TGTGCCAGCAGGGCGGGGGGACCAAAAGAGACCCAGTACTTC. Amino acid sequence: CASRAGGPKETQYF. The chain couples TRBV6-1 to TRBJ2-5; 8 positions match TRBD2. The germline gives CDR1 MNHNS, CDR2 SASEGT. Trimming took 6 bases from V and 3 from J; bases not matched to a gene: 6. CDR3 size: 14 residues.

The chain couples TRBV5-6 to TRBJ2-7; 9 nucleotides line up with TRBD2. Trimming took 4 bases from V and 2 from J; bases not matched to a gene: 4. CDR1 and CDR2 (germline): SGHDT, YYEEEE. CDR3 size: 14 residues. CDR3 bases: TGTGCCAGCAGCCCTAGCGGGGCCCCCTACGAGCAGTACTTC. This gives the protein CASSPSGAPYEQYF.

This rearrangement joins TRBV5-1 to TRBJ2-3; D is undetermined. In germline, CDR1 is SGHRS, CDR2 YFSETQ. The CDR3 extends over 14 amino acids. The V and J ends lost 6 bases and 3 bases respectively, with 14 bases between them. DNA of the CDR3: TGCGCCAGCACCTTTTTTCTGGAGACAGATACGCAGTATTTT. Protein sequence: CASTFFLETDTQYF.

V and J are TRBV6-5 and TRBJ1-2; TRBD1 agrees at 9 bases. Germline trimming cut 5 bases from V and 7 bases from J; bases unmatched to any gene: 11. This CDR3 comprises 15 residues. Per germline, CDR1 MNHEY and CDR2 SVGAGI. CDR3 sequence: CASSKQGAGSGGYTF. The CDR3 DNA is TGTGCCAGCAGTAAACAGGGGGCTGGCTCCGGTGGCTACACCTTC.